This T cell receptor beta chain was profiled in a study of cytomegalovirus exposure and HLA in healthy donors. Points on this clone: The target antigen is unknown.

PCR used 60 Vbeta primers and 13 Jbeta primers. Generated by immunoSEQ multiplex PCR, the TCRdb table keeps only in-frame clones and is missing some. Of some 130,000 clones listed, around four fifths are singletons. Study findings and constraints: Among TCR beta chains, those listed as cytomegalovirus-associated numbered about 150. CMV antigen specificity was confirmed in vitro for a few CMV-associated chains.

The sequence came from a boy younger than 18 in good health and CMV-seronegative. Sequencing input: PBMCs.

The CDR3 region has the DNA TGTGCCAGCACTGAGGGACAGGGGCTAAGCTATGGCTACACCTTC. It codes for CASTEGQGLSYGYTF. The V gene is TRBV6-1, the J gene TRBJ1-2; 10 bases are shared with TRBD1. This CDR3 has 15 amino acids. Germline-derived CDR1 and CDR2 are MNHNS and SASEGT. J lost 4 bases, V lost 7 bases, and 9 bases had no gene match.